These 13 T cell receptor beta chains share one sample of origin, sequenced in a study of cytomegalovirus exposure and HLA in healthy donors. PCR was performed using 60 Vbeta and 13 Jbeta primers. Produced via immunoSEQ multiplex PCR; TCRdb's table is partial and in-frame only. Of 170,000 or so clones listed, over 70% were seen once; the top ten hold about 3.1%. The sample consisted of PBMCs. The origin of the receptors is a woman between 45 and 65 years old in good health and CMV-seropositive.

The V call is TRBV2, the J call TRBJ2-5, with TRBD1 matching 9 bases. Trimming at V came to 5 bases and at J to 4 bases, leaving 5 bases not matched to a gene. The CDR3 consists of 14 residues. The germline V gene has CDR1 SNHLY and CDR2 FYNNEI. The CDR3 coding sequence is TGTGCCAGCAGTTCCACAGGGGGCCGAGAGACCCAGTACTTC. Translation gives CASSSTGGRETQYF. Full variable domain (remainder filled in from reference TRBV2 and TRBJ2-5): EPEVTQTPSHQVTQMGQEVILRCVPISNHLYFYWYRQILGQKVEFLVSFYNNEISEKSEIFDDQFSVERPDGSNFTLKIRSTKLEDSAMYFCASSSTGGRETQYFGPGTRLLVL.

This rearrangement joins TRBV5-1 to TRBJ2-7; 9 bases agree with TRBD1. V lost 0 bases, J lost 2 bases, and 6 bases stayed unmatched. CDR1 and CDR2 from the germline V gene are SGHRS and YFSETQ. The CDR3 is 16 amino acids. The CDR3 DNA sequence: TGCGCCAGCAGCTTGGCCGGGACAGGGAATCCCTACGAGCAGTACTTC. Residues: CASSLAGTGNPYEQYF.

The chain employs TRBV18 and TRBJ1-3; D unresolved. The germline V gene has CDR1 KGHSH and CDR2 LQKENI. CDR3 length equals 14 residues. The V end lost 3 bases, the J end lost 3 bases, and 9 bases lay between the germline ends. CDR3 sequence (DNA): TGTGCCAGCTCACCCCCTACGGTTGGAAACACCATATATTTT. Protein product: CASSPPTVGNTIYF.

The chain combines TRBV6-5 with TRBJ2-7; D may be TRBD2 (5 bases). The germline CDR1 and CDR2 sequences are MNHEY and SVGAGI. This CDR3 has 11 residues. The V end lost 5 bases, the J end lost 12 bases, and 14 bases lay between the germline ends. CDR3 DNA: TGTGCCAGCAGTGGAGGACGGACTTGGTACTTC. Its translation is CASSGGRTWYF.

This clone was detected only once. J is TRBJ1-2 and V is TRBV19, with D possibly TRBD1 on 5 matching bases. V dropped 5 bases and J dropped 1 base, with 8 bases sitting between them. Germline V gives CDR1 LNHDA, CDR2 SQIVND (reference sequence). This CDR3 has 13 amino acids. The CDR3 DNA is TGTGCCAGTAGTGGAGGGGATAACTATGGCTACACCTTC. Protein: CASSGGDNYGYTF.

The chain recombines TRBV21-1 with TRBJ2-3; the table's D call, TRBD2, was not checked against the DNA. TRBV21-1 is a known pseudogene. The CDR3 covers 17 residues. This CDR3 is CASSSPAAGGGEDTQYF. In DNA form, the CDR3 reads TGTGCCAGCAGCAGTCCGGCGGCGGGAGGAGGTGAAGATACGCAGTATTTT.

The J gene is TRBJ2-1, the V gene TRBV7-9; D is possibly TRBD2 (6 bases). V lost 1 base and J lost 8, with 15 bases in between. The CDR3 has 15 residues. The germline V gene encodes CDR1 SEHNR and CDR2 FQNEAQ (reference sequence). The CDR3 DNA is TGTGCCAGCAGCTTAGTGATGGGGGGAGACTATGAGCAGTTCTTC. This gives the protein CASSLVMGGDYEQFF.

This chain joins TRBV18 and TRBJ2-3; 7 bases agree with TRBD2. CDR1 is KGHSH and CDR2 is LQKENI in the germline V gene. The CDR3 has 18 amino acids. Germline trimming cut 1 base from V and 2 bases from J; bases unmatched to any gene: 12. DNA of the CDR3: TGTGCCAGCTCACCACAGGCCGTAGGTGGGAGGGCCACAGATACGCAGTATTTT. Residues: CASSPQAVGGRATDTQYF. The variable domain in full, completed from reference TRBV18 and TRBJ2-3, reads NAGVMQNPRHLVRRRGQEARLRCSPMKGHSHVYWYRQLPEEGLKFMVYLQKENIIDESGMPKERFSAEFPKEGPSILRIQQVVRGDSAAYFCASSPQAVGGRATDTQYFGPGTRLTVL.

Notes on this clone: The junction and the germline gene differ at one end; a read error may be behind it. The genes are TRBV4-3 and TRBJ2-6, with D perhaps matching TRBD1 (5 bases). The CDR3 spans 16 residues. The germline V gene encodes CDR1 LGHNA and CDR2 YSLEER. CDR3 amino acids: CASSQEVSSGANGLTF. CDR3 coding DNA: TGCGCCAGCAGCCAAGAGGTCAGCTCTGGGGCCAACGGCCTGACTTTC.

With respect to this clone: At one of its ends the junction is not consistent with the germline gene, which may arise from a read error. The chain links TRBV7-8 to TRBJ2-3; perhaps TRBD2 as D (6 bases). The germline V gene encodes CDR1 SGHVS and CDR2 FQNEAQ. This CDR3 spans 14 amino acids. For the CDR3, the DNA is TGTGCCAGCAGCTCCCGTAGCGGCACGGATACGCAGTATTTT. It specifies CASSSRSGTDTQYF. The variable domain in full, completed from reference TRBV7-8 and TRBJ2-3, reads GAGVSQSPRYKVAKRGQDVALRCDPISGHVSLFWYQQALGQGPEFLTYFQNEAQLDKSGLPSDRFFAERPEGSVSTLKIQRTQQEDSAVYLCASSSRSGTDTQYFGPGTRLTVL.

This clone was observed once. The genes are TRBV28 and TRBJ1-4, with 10 nucleotides matching TRBD1. This CDR3 comprises 15 residues. With V trimmed by 10 bases and J by 6 bases, 11 bases remained unmatched. Germline-derived CDR1 and CDR2 are MDHEN and SYDVKM. Here the CDR3 DNA reads TGTGCCACCTACTCGATCGGGACAGGGGATGAAAAACTGTTTTTT. Translation gives CATYSIGTGDEKLFF.

The chain links TRBV5-4 to TRBJ1-2; 7 positions match TRBD1. The CDR3 covers 14 residues. CDR1 and CDR2 from the germline V gene are SGHNT and YYREEE (reference sequence). V lost 4 bases to trimming and J lost 2 bases; unmatched junction nucleotides: 5. This CDR3 reads CASSGEQGNYGYTF. As DNA, the CDR3 is TGTGCCAGCAGCGGTGAACAGGGGAACTATGGCTACACCTTC.

The chain joins TRBV5-1 to TRBJ2-1; D is uncertain. The V gene lost 2 bases and the J gene lost 0 bases, with 9 bases spanning the gap. Germline V lookup: CDR1 SGHRS, CDR2 YFSETQ. The CDR3 runs 15 residues. CDR3 sequence reads: CASSFTESSYNEQFF. In nucleotides, the CDR3 is TGCGCCAGCAGCTTTACAGAGAGCTCCTACAATGAGCAGTTCTTC.